The 31 T cell receptor beta chains below come from one sample, sequenced in a study of blood T cells in healthy people across ages (dated by TCRdb to between 2014 and 2017). Receptor amplification or capture employed 5' RACE. Sequencing was performed on an Illumina HiSeq 2500. The second PCR ran for about 7 to 11 cycles and used a J-beta primer mix along with a sample-barcoded 5' primer. Through fastp at Q25 and MiXCR, TCRdb rebuilt clones from the public reads, retaining in-frame beta chains. Identical CDR3 proteins give one entry, which carries the most common genes and DNA. Across this sample there are 910,000 or so distinct CDR3 sequences, with roughly 47% seen only once. The top ten clones comprise roughly a fifth of the sample. The sample comprised blood. These receptors were obtained from a woman in her fifties or sixties in good health.

The V call is TRBV27, the J call TRBJ2-1; 7 bases line up with TRBD2. The CDR3 is 17 residues long. The V gene end was trimmed by 5 bases and the J gene end by 6 bases; junction bases not matched to a gene: 16. Looked up from germline, CDR1 is MNHEY and CDR2 is SMNVEV (reference sequence). The CDR3 coding sequence is TGTGCCAGCAGTGAGCTAGCGGAAATCCAACCGGGCAATGAGCAGTTCTTC. As protein: CASSELAEIQPGNEQFF.

The chain has TRBV10-3 and TRBJ2-5; 7 nucleotides line up with TRBD1. CDR3 length equals 12 residues. The junction had 2 bases not matched to a gene; V was cut back by 6 bases and J by 4 bases. The germline CDR1 and CDR2 sequences are ENHRY and SYGVKD. This CDR3 reads CAIRGDRETQYF. The CDR3 region has the DNA TGTGCCATCAGGGGGGACAGAGAGACCCAGTACTTC.

This rearrangement joins TRBV28 to TRBJ2-3; D assignment may be TRBD1 or TRBD2 (5 bases each). The CDR3 totals 14 residues. Trimming left V 5 bases short and J 7 bases short, with 16 bases between. Germline assignment: CDR1 MDHEN and CDR2 SYDVKM. The CDR3 loop is CASSTLRDGHTQYF. DNA for the CDR3: TGTGCCAGCAGTACCCTCCGGGACGGTCATACGCAGTATTTT.

The chain uses TRBV28 and TRBJ2-7, with TRBD2 identical over 9 bases. J was trimmed by 4 bases and V by 3 bases; bases with no gene match: 4. CDR3 length: 14 residues. Germline CDR1 reads MDHEN; CDR2 reads SYDVKM. CDR3 residues: CASSLREGWYEQYF. CDR3 bases: TGTGCCAGCAGTTTGCGGGAGGGATGGTACGAGCAGTACTTC.

The chain combines TRBV7-2 with TRBJ2-5; no clear D gene. This CDR3 is built from 12 residues. The ends were cut back, 6 bases at V and 5 bases at J, with 10 bases in the middle. Germline assignment: CDR1 SGHTA and CDR2 FQGNSA. The CDR3 here is CASSPSIETQYF. CDR3 nucleotide sequence: TGTGCCAGCAGTCCTTCGATCGAGACCCAGTACTTC. Full variable domain (rest looked up from reference TRBV7-2 and TRBJ2-5): GAGVSQSPSNKVTEKGKDVELRCDPISGHTALYWYRQSLGQGLEFLIYFQGNSAPDKSGLPSDRFSAERTGGSVSTLTIQRTQQEDSAVYLCASSPSIETQYFGPGTRLLVL.

The chain couples TRBV12-3 or TRBV12-4 to TRBJ2-1, with D unclear. This CDR3 has 15 residues. V was cut by 11 bases and J by 2 bases, with 19 bases left in between. CDR3 bases: TGTGCCTCCAAGTTAGAGCAGGTTCCCTACAATGAGCAGTTCTTC. Translated, it gives CASKLEQVPYNEQFF.

The CDR3 reads CATPTGGNTEAFF. DNA for the CDR3: TGTGCCACCCCTACAGGGGGCAACACTGAAGCTTTCTTT. The rearrangement joins TRBV28 to TRBJ1-1, with TRBD1 matching over 9 bases. CDR1 is MDHEN and CDR2 is SYDVKM in the germline V gene. The V and J ends lost 10 bases and 2 bases, in that order; junction bases with no gene match: 5. The CDR3 spans 13 residues.

The rearrangement uses TRBV12-3 or TRBV12-4 and TRBJ2-7; D unclear. The CDR3 has 11 amino acids. Deletions cut 6 bases from V and 8 bases from J, with 11 bases between. CDR3 sequence (DNA): TGTGCCAGCAGCTACCTAGAAAAGCAGTACTTC. Protein sequence: CASSYLEKQYF.

V is TRBV7-9 and J is TRBJ2-7, with D possibly TRBD1 on 6 matching bases. The V gene's germline CDR1 is SEHNR and CDR2 FQNEAQ (reference sequence). V was trimmed by 1 base and J by 1 base, leaving 14 bases between them. This CDR3 spans 16 amino acids. CDR3 bases: TGTGCCAGCAGCTTAGAGGTGGTACAGGGATCCTACGAGCAGTACTTC. Amino acid sequence: CASSLEVVQGSYEQYF. Using reference TRBV7-9 and TRBJ2-7 for the parts outside the CDR3, the full variable domain is DTGVSQNPRHKITKRGQNVTFRCDPISEHNRLYWYRQTLGQGPEFLTYFQNEAQLEKSRLLSDRFSAERPKGSFSTLEIQRTEQGDSAMYLCASSLEVVQGSYEQYFGPGTRLTVT.

This chain connects TRBV7-9 to TRBJ1-5, with TRBD1 matching 9 bases. The length of the CDR3 is 13 residues. Per germline, CDR1 SEHNR and CDR2 FQNEAQ (reference sequence). The trim removed 6 bases at V and 8 bases at J, leaving 5 bases unmatched. Written as DNA, the CDR3 is TGTGCCAGCAGGGGACAGGGCAGAGAGCCCCAGCATTTT. Amino acid sequence: CASRGQGREPQHF.

This clonotype was observed a handful of times. The chain carries TRBV7-2 and TRBJ2-5; TRBD1 matches at 9 bases. Matching the DNA end better, TRBJ2-7 makes the J call doubtful. Looked up from germline, CDR1 is SGHTA and CDR2 is FQGNSA. The CDR3 totals 17 residues. Here the CDR3 reads CASSLIISGTGFYEQYF. CDR3 bases: TGTGCCAGCAGCCTCATAATTTCCGGGACAGGGTTCTACGAGCAGTACTTC.

This clonotype was observed many times. The J gene is TRBJ2-7, the V gene TRBV4-2; D is unclear. V gave up 1 base and J gave up 2 bases, with 12 bases separating them. This CDR3 comprises 15 residues. Germline V gene data show CDR1 as LGHNA and CDR2 as YNFKEQ. The CDR3 coding sequence is TGTGCCAGCAGCCAAGGCCCTGGGATAGCCTACGAGCAGTACTTC. This sequence encodes CASSQGPGIAYEQYF.

The table lists this clonotype with a few counts. This rearrangement joins TRBV28 to TRBJ2-1, with D hard to call. The ends were cut back, 2 bases at V and 4 bases at J, with 6 bases in the middle. The CDR3 covers 13 residues. Germline lookup yields CDR1 MDHEN and CDR2 SYDVKM. In DNA, the CDR3 is TGTGCCAGCAGTTTAAAGGGTTACAATGAGCAGTTCTTC. It translates to CASSLKGYNEQFF.

The genes are TRBV4-2 and TRBJ1-4; unclear D gene. There are 14 residues in the CDR3. Deletions cut 0 bases from V and 7 bases from J, with 9 bases between. Germline lookup yields CDR1 LGHNA and CDR2 YNFKEQ. The CDR3: CASSQEPGGEKLFF. Here the CDR3 DNA reads TGTGCCAGCAGCCAAGAACCTGGCGGTGAAAAACTGTTTTTT.

This sequence joins TRBV5-1 and TRBJ2-7; possibly TRBD2 for D (6 bases). V lost 4 bases, J lost 7 bases, and 18 bases lay in between. The CDR3 runs to 14 residues. In germline, CDR1 is SGHRS, CDR2 YFSETQ. CDR3 sequence (DNA): TGCGCCAGCAGCCAATCTAGCGTACTGAATGAGCAGTACTTC. Protein sequence: CASSQSSVLNEQYF.

This clonotype appeared a few times. The chain is built from TRBV7-2 and TRBJ2-1; the match to TRBD1 covers 11 bases. CDR3 length: 15 residues. The germline gives CDR1 SGHTA, CDR2 FQGNSA. With 2 bases clipped from V and 6 bases from J, the junction kept 3 bases outside the gene matches. DNA of the CDR3: TGTGCCAGCAGCTTATTGGGACAGGGGGGCAATGAGCAGTTCTTC. It specifies CASSLLGQGGNEQFF.

The rearrangement links TRBV4-3 to TRBJ2-3; the match to TRBD1 covers 9 bases. The CDR3 sequence is 15 residues long. CDR1 is LGHNA, CDR2 YSLEER, per germline. Losses at the gene ends were 8 bases for V and 8 bases for J; bases not matched to a gene: 14. The CDR3 nucleotides are TGCGCCAGCGGATTAGGCGGGACAGGGTACGGTACGCAGTATTTT. Translated: CASGLGGTGYGTQYF.

CDR3 nucleotide sequence: TGTGCCAGTGCTAAGACGAGCGGGAGCTACGAGCAGTACTTC. Protein sequence: CASAKTSGSYEQYF. The chain carries TRBV28 and TRBJ2-7; TRBD2 matches at 8 bases. Germline-derived CDR1 and CDR2 are MDHEN and SYDVKM. J gave up 3 bases and V 9 bases, and 10 bases lay outside the gene matches. The CDR3 is made up of 14 amino acids.

V is TRBV29-1 and J is TRBJ1-6; D gene uncertain. Germline-derived CDR1 and CDR2 are SQVTM and ANQGSEA. Trimming left V 6 bases short and J 7 bases short, with 13 bases between. The length of the CDR3 is 13 residues. CDR3 sequence (DNA): TGCAGCGTAAAAACCGGAGTAAATTCACCCCTCCACTTT. This translates into CSVKTGVNSPLHF.

This chain uses TRBV5-1 with TRBJ2-5; the D gene is possibly TRBD1 (6 bases). The assigned J gene may be wrong: the sequence end matches TRBJ2-7 better. The CDR3 sequence is 14 residues long. Per the germline V gene, CDR1 is SGHRS and CDR2 is YFSETQ. The CDR3 coding sequence is TGCGCCAGCAGCACCTACAGGGCCGGCACCGAGCAGTACTTC. It translates to CASSTYRAGTEQYF.

The table lists this clonotype with a few counts. Here the CDR3 DNA reads TGCAGCGTTGAAGATATGAGAACGGCGGTGAGACACAATGAGCAGTTCTTC. It specifies CSVEDMRTAVRHNEQFF. The chain employs TRBV29-1 and TRBJ2-1, with unresolved D. The V end was cut by 0 bases, the J end by 5 bases, with 20 bases between. Germline CDR1 SQVTM, CDR2 ANQGSEA. CDR3 size: 17 residues.

This chain links TRBV20-1 with TRBJ2-1, with a possible D match to TRBD2 (5 bases). The CDR3 length is 12 residues. The V gene's germline CDR1 is DFQATT and CDR2 SNEGSKA (reference sequence). Trimming left V 6 bases short and J 5 bases short, with 11 bases between. The CDR3 is CSANKRNNEQFF. CDR3 nucleotide sequence: TGCAGTGCCAACAAGCGGAACAATGAGCAGTTCTTC.

The genes are TRBV6-2 or TRBV6-3 and TRBJ1-5; 7 bases are a match to TRBD1. Germline V gene sequence: CDR1 MNHEY, CDR2 SVGEGT. Trimming took 8 bases from V and 3 from J; bases not matched to a gene: 4. The CDR3 loop spans 13 amino acids. CDR3 residues: CASQDRDNQPQHF. CDR3 nucleotide sequence: TGTGCCAGCCAAGACAGGGACAATCAGCCCCAGCATTTT.

The V and J genes are TRBV7-2 and TRBJ2-3; D gene unclear. Germline loops: CDR1 SGHTA, CDR2 FQGNSA. The CDR3 totals 15 residues. Deletions cut 5 bases from V and 1 base from J, with 13 bases between. CDR3 DNA sequence: TGTACCAGCAGCATTCAATCCAGCGGCACAGATACGCAGTATTTT. This sequence encodes CTSSIQSSGTDTQYF.

Only a few counts were recorded for this clonotype. This rearrangement joins TRBV7-2 to TRBJ2-3; 7 positions match TRBD1. V was pared by 5 bases and J by 8 bases, with 10 bases of the junction left unmatched. The CDR3 contains 14 residues. Germline V CDR1 and CDR2: SGHTA, FQGNSA. In DNA, the CDR3 is TGTGCCAGCAGCGCCGGACAGGTTCAGGTTACGCAGTATTTT. Translation gives CASSAGQVQVTQYF.

This clonotype was seen many times. The V call is TRBV29-1, the J call TRBJ2-7; no reliable D call. Trimming left V 2 bases short and J 2 bases short, with 13 bases between. Germline V CDR1 and CDR2: SQVTM, ANQGSEA. The CDR3 has 14 residues. As DNA, the CDR3 is TGCAGCGTTGAATACCCGGCAAGACCCTACGAGCAGTACTTC. This codes for CSVEYPARPYEQYF.

The gene calls are TRBV3-1 and TRBJ2-7; the match to TRBD1 covers 7 bases. Germline lookup yields CDR1 LGHDT and CDR2 YNNKEL (reference sequence). With V trimmed by 1 base and J by 1 base, 7 bases remained unmatched. CDR3 length equals 16 residues. CDR3 region: CASSQGAGTASYEQYF. The DNA for the CDR3 is TGTGCCAGCAGCCAAGGGGCCGGGACAGCTTCCTACGAGCAGTACTTC.

This clonotype showed up just a few times. The V gene is TRBV7-2, the J gene TRBJ2-7, with a weak D call TRBD1 (6 bases). Trimming cost V 1 base and J 6 bases, with 10 bases left between them. Germline V CDR1 and CDR2: SGHTA, FQGNSA. The CDR3 covers 13 residues. In DNA form, the CDR3 reads TGTGCCAGCAGCTTAGTCCAGGGGCGCGAGCAGTACTTC. Amino acid sequence: CASSLVQGREQYF.

The chain has TRBV7-9 and TRBJ2-2; 8 nucleotides align to TRBD1. The ends lost 1 base at V and 2 bases at J; junction bases unmatched: 6. Germline V lookup: CDR1 SEHNR, CDR2 FQNEAQ (reference sequence). The CDR3 is 17 residues long. Here the CDR3 reads CASSLGPGQANTGELFF. The CDR3 DNA follows: TGTGCCAGCAGCTTAGGACCGGGACAGGCCAACACCGGGGAGCTGTTTTTT.

This clonotype has just one count. The chain joins TRBV10-3 to TRBJ2-7; 12 bases agree with TRBD2. The DNA end is a closer match to TRBJ2-5, so the J assignment may be wrong. The CDR3 covers 16 residues. Germline V CDR1 and CDR2: ENHRY, SYGVKD. The CDR3 DNA sequence: TGTGCCCCTGGGCTAGCGGGAGGGGCGAATACTGAGACCCAGTACTTC. It yields the protein CAPGLAGGANTETQYF.

The rearrangement uses TRBV5-1 and TRBJ2-1, with a possible D match to TRBD1 (5 bases). V was trimmed by 2 bases and J by 3 bases, leaving 15 bases between them. Germline CDR1 SGHRS, CDR2 YFSETQ. The CDR3 spans 16 residues. DNA of the CDR3: TGCGCCAGCAGCTTTGTCCCAGGGCTGGGCTACAATGAGCAGTTCTTC. Its protein product is CASSFVPGLGYNEQFF.